This T cell receptor beta chain was profiled in a study of T-cell memory formation after mild COVID-19. With constant-segment primers, 5'RACE yielded cDNA libraries of TCR alpha and TCR beta that carried sample barcodes and UMIs. TCRdb independently ran MiXCR on the 5' RACE reads; one entry per CDR3 protein. The table lists a few hundred thousand distinct CDR3 sequences, over 15% of them singletons. The CDR3 has 16 residues. CDR1 is MDHEN and CDR2 is SYDVKM in the germline V gene. V lost 4 bases to trimming and J lost 1 base, with 14 bases between them. As to this clonotype: Its antigen remains unidentified.

General study points: Memory from before infection featured some responding clones, which suggests cross-reactive memory joined. Clones shrinking from day 15 to 85 showed even CD4/CD8 mixes; later expanders tilted CD4+.

The chain carries TRBV28 and TRBJ2-1; D possibly corresponds to TRBD1 (5 bases). The material sequenced was PBMCs or a T cell subset sorted from them (not recorded which). The sequence came from a man aged 18 to 30 who had mild COVID-19 (a few samples of this study predate the infection). Cell type and time point are not known. Here the CDR3 DNA reads TGTGCCAGCAGTTCAAATAGAAGGGGTTCCTACAATGAGCAGTTCTTC. As protein: CASSSNRRGSYNEQFF.